One and the same sample provided the 24 T cell receptor beta chains below, sequenced in a study of blood T cell repertoires in COVID-19. Here immunoSEQ multiplex PCR was the method, and the copy in TCRdb shows in-frame clones only, minus some. The repertoire holds 90,000 to 120,000 clones, with 80% to 90% as singletons. What was sequenced was peripheral blood. The origin of the receptors is a man aged 40-55 years with active or convalescent COVID-19.

The chain joins TRBV28 to TRBJ2-7; maybe TRBD2 (6 bases). With 7 bases removed from V and 4 bases from J, the gap between germline ends came to 20 bases. This CDR3 contains 15 residues. Germline assignment: CDR1 MDHEN and CDR2 SYDVKM. As DNA, the CDR3 is TGTGCCAGCACCCAGCTAGTAGCAGGGAGGTACGAGCAGTACTTC. This sequence encodes CASTQLVAGRYEQYF.

The chain couples TRBV4-3 to TRBJ2-1; weak D call: TRBD2 (5 bases). The V end lost 4 bases, the J end lost 0 bases, and 13 bases lay between the germline ends. Germline V gene sequence: CDR1 LGHNA, CDR2 YSLEER. This CDR3 contains 16 residues. CDR3 sequence reads: CASSPAGLTSYNEQFF. The CDR3 bases are TGCGCCAGCAGCCCCGCCGGACTGACCTCCTACAATGAGCAGTTCTTC.

V usage is TRBV7-3 and J usage is TRBJ2-1; possible D gene TRBD2, 5 bases. The CDR3 has 16 residues. Germline V lookup: CDR1 SGHTA, CDR2 FQGTGA. Between the trimmed V and J ends, which lost 2 bases and 0 bases, there was a span of 11 bases. The CDR3 region has the DNA TGTGCCAGCAGCTTATCGGTGACTAACTCCTACAATGAGCAGTTCTTC. Translated, it gives CASSLSVTNSYNEQFF.

This chain uses TRBV4-1 with TRBJ2-2; tentatively, D is TRBD1 (6 bases). The germline V gene has CDR1 MGHRA and CDR2 YSYEKL. V lost 0 bases, J lost 4 bases, and 15 bases lay in between. This CDR3 is 17 amino acids long. Here the CDR3 DNA reads TGCGCCAGCAGCCAAGATGGGCCAGGGGAGTCCACCGGGGAGCTGTTTTTT. This codes for CASSQDGPGESTGELFF.

J is TRBJ2-5 and V is TRBV5-5; D is possibly TRBD1 (6 bases). Trimming shortened V by 4 bases and J by 4 bases, and 17 bases separated the two germline ends. The CDR3 loop spans 15 amino acids. In germline, CDR1 is SGHKS, CDR2 YYEKEE (reference sequence). The CDR3 is CASSPIFTGPETQYF. CDR3 nucleotides: TGTGCCAGCAGCCCTATATTTACAGGGCCAGAGACCCAGTACTTC.

This clone was seen a single time. This sequence joins TRBV7-9 and TRBJ2-5, with unresolved D. In germline, CDR1 is SEHNR, CDR2 FQNEAQ (reference sequence). V was clipped by 5 bases and J by 4 bases, with 5 bases between them. This CDR3 is built from 11 residues. In DNA form, the CDR3 reads TGTGCCAGCAGCCCGTCAGAGACCCAGTACTTC. This translates into CASSPSETQYF.

The chain combines TRBV24-1 with TRBJ2-5, with TRBD1 matching 9 bases. Looked up from germline, CDR1 is KGHDR and CDR2 is SFDVKD. The junction had 7 bases not matched to a gene; V was cut back by 4 bases and J by 5 bases. The CDR3 has 15 amino acids. Written as DNA, the CDR3 is TGTGCCACCAGTGAGAGGGACAGGGTGACGGAGACCCAGTACTTC. Translating gives CATSERDRVTETQYF.

This chain connects TRBV25-1 to TRBJ2-7, with TRBD2 matching over 9 bases. V lost 5 bases and J lost 5; bases outside the gene matches: 4. The CDR3 contains 13 residues. Germline V gene lookup returns CDR1 MGHDK and CDR2 SYGVNS. As DNA, the CDR3 is TGTGCCAGCAGTCTCGCGGGAGGGCACGAGCAGTACTTC. Encoded protein: CASSLAGGHEQYF.

This rearrangement joins TRBV28 to TRBJ1-5, with TRBD1 matching over 7 bases. Germline CDR1 reads MDHEN; CDR2 reads SYDVKM. The CDR3 spans 16 residues. Trimming removed 5 bases from V and 4 bases from J; junction bases left unmatched: 11. CDR3 amino acids: CASSLPGQWGNQPQHF. CDR3 nucleotide sequence: TGTGCCAGCAGTCTTCCGGGACAGTGGGGGAATCAGCCCCAGCATTTT.

The chain joins TRBV19 to TRBJ1-1; unclear D gene. Germline values: CDR1 LNHDA, CDR2 SQIVND (reference sequence). With 4 bases removed from V and 1 base from J, the gap between germline ends came to 7 bases. This CDR3 contains 13 residues. CDR3 sequence: CASSTHSNTEAFF. The CDR3 DNA sequence: TGTGCCAGTAGTACCCACTCGAACACTGAAGCTTTCTTT.

This chain uses TRBV2 with TRBJ1-2; 7 nucleotides agree with TRBD1. The CDR3 extends over 13 amino acids. Germline V gene lookup returns CDR1 SNHLY and CDR2 FYNNEI. V dropped 6 bases and J dropped 5; count of bases not matched to a gene: 6. CDR3 sequence (DNA): TGTGCCAGCAGCTCTGGGACAGCGTATGGCTACACCTTC. This sequence encodes CASSSGTAYGYTF.

The gene calls are TRBV20-1 and TRBJ2-1; 9 bases are shared with TRBD2. Germline CDR1 is DFQATT and CDR2 is SNEGSKA (reference sequence). The CDR3 sequence is 15 residues long. The junction had 12 bases not matched to a gene; V was cut back by 3 bases and J by 9 bases. The CDR3 is CSASVRLAGSSEQFF. As DNA, the CDR3 is TGCAGTGCTAGTGTGCGGCTAGCGGGAAGTTCTGAGCAGTTCTTC.

The J gene is TRBJ1-2, the V gene TRBV6-2 or TRBV6-3, with TRBD1 matching 8 bases. This CDR3 has 16 residues. V was clipped by 5 bases and J by 4 bases; unmatched bases: 12. In germline, CDR1 is MNHEY, CDR2 SVGEGT. The CDR3, as DNA: TGTGCCAGCAGTCCGACATCGACCGGGACAGGCTATGGCTACACCTTC. Its protein is CASSPTSTGTGYGYTF.

The chain links TRBV19 to TRBJ2-1; 7 bases align to TRBD2. Germline CDR1 LNHDA, CDR2 SQIVND (reference sequence). V lost 3 bases, J lost 7 bases, and 9 bases stayed unmatched. There are 15 residues in the CDR3. The chain's CDR3 is CASSMVAGVGNEQFF. CDR3 bases: TGTGCCAGTAGTATGGTGGCGGGAGTGGGTAATGAGCAGTTCTTC. Supplemented by reference TRBV19 and TRBJ2-1, the full variable domain reads DGGITQSPKYLFRKEGQNVTLSCEQNLNHDAMYWYRQDPGQGLRLIYYSQIVNDFQKGDIAEGYSVSREKKESFPLTVTSAQKNPTAFYLCASSMVAGVGNEQFFGPGTRLTVL.

CDR3 region: CASRLGGGGNEQYF. The CDR3 DNA follows: TGTGCCAGCCGGTTGGGGGGAGGTGGTAACGAGCAGTACTTC. The rearrangement joins TRBV7-2 to TRBJ2-7; a possible D gene is TRBD2 (6 bases). CDR1 and CDR2 from the germline V gene are SGHTA and FQGNSA. This CDR3 is 14 amino acids long. V lost 8 bases and J 5 bases, leaving 19 bases between the germline ends.

The V gene is TRBV30, the J gene TRBJ2-3, with TRBD2 matching over 8 bases. Germline V gives CDR1 GTSNPN, CDR2 SVGIG (reference sequence). The CDR3 extends over 16 amino acids. V was clipped by 0 bases and J by 4 bases; unmatched bases: 9. The CDR3 nucleotides read TGTGCCTGGAGTGTAGATTGGGGCGGGAGGTCAGATACGCAGTATTTT. Its protein product is CAWSVDWGGRSDTQYF.

The genes are TRBV7-8 and TRBJ1-1; tentatively, D is TRBD1 (6 bases). The germline V gene has CDR1 SGHVS and CDR2 FQNEAQ. Trimming took 1 base from V and 0 from J, leaving 12 bases between them. The CDR3 runs 16 residues. The CDR3 nucleotides read TGTGCCAGCAGCTTAGGTTCGACAGGCTTGAACACTGAAGCTTTCTTT. This codes for CASSLGSTGLNTEAFF.

The rearrangement uses TRBV7-2 and TRBJ1-6; TRBD1 aligns across 7 bases. This CDR3 region has 12 residues. The V and J ends lost 5 bases and 13 bases, in that order; junction bases with no gene match: 5. Germline lookup yields CDR1 SGHTA and CDR2 FQGNSA. The CDR3 loop reads CASSGWDSPLHF. Written as DNA, the CDR3 is TGTGCCAGCAGCGGCTGGGACAGTCCCCTCCACTTT.

The V gene is TRBV6-2 or TRBV6-3, the J gene TRBJ2-2; TRBD2 matches at 13 bases. CDR3 length: 19 residues. Germline V gene data show CDR1 as MNHEY and CDR2 as SVGEGT. V lost 5 bases to trimming and J lost 0 bases; unmatched junction nucleotides: 9. DNA for the CDR3: TGTGCCAGCAGTAGCCCGGGACTAGCGGGACCAGCGAACACCGGGGAGCTGTTTTTT. As protein: CASSSPGLAGPANTGELFF.

The rearrangement joins TRBV30 to TRBJ1-5; perhaps TRBD1 as D (5 bases). Looked up from germline, CDR1 is GTSNPN and CDR2 is SVGIG (reference sequence). The length of the CDR3 is 14 residues. The V gene lost 0 bases and the J gene lost 11 bases, with 17 bases spanning the gap. CDR3 coding DNA: TGTGCCTGGAGTGTACGCCAGGGCAGGTCGGCCCAGCATTTT. This sequence encodes CAWSVRQGRSAQHF. Full variable domain (rest looked up from reference TRBV30 and TRBJ1-5): SQTIHQWPATLVQPVGSPLSLECTVEGTSNPNLYWYRQAAGRGLQLLFYSVGIGQISSEVPQNLSASRPQDRQFILSSKKLLLSDSGFYLCAWSVRQGRSAQHFGDGTRLSIL.

The rearrangement links TRBV4-3 to TRBJ1-4; D unresolved. Germline assignment: CDR1 LGHNA and CDR2 YSLEER. This CDR3 is built from 14 residues. Trimming took 1 base from V and 7 from J, leaving 10 bases between them. This CDR3 is CASSQGPRGEKLFF. CDR3 in DNA: TGCGCCAGCAGCCAAGGACCCAGAGGTGAAAAACTGTTTTTT.

This clone was recorded once. This chain uses TRBV6-5 with TRBJ2-4; perhaps TRBD2 as D (6 bases). CDR1 and CDR2 (germline): MNHEY, SVGAGI. The CDR3 totals 14 residues. V gave up 2 bases and J gave up 6 bases, with 11 bases separating them. The CDR3 nucleotides are TGTGCCAGCAGTTACGTTAAGGGAGGAAACATTCAGTACTTC. Amino acid sequence: CASSYVKGGNIQYF.

This clone has only one observation. The chain joins TRBV5-6 to TRBJ2-1, with a weak D call TRBD1 (6 bases). CDR1 SGHDT and CDR2 YYEEEE come from the germline V gene. Trimming cost V 0 bases and J 5 bases, with 15 bases left between them. The CDR3 has 16 amino acids. The CDR3 spells CASSLAQGQSDNEQFF. DNA for the CDR3: TGTGCCAGCAGCTTGGCCCAAGGACAGAGCGACAATGAGCAGTTCTTC.

The rearrangement joins TRBV28 to TRBJ1-5; 9 nucleotides line up with TRBD1. The ends lost 4 bases at V and 7 bases at J; junction bases unmatched: 5. Per the germline V gene, CDR1 is MDHEN and CDR2 is SYDVKM. This CDR3 spans 14 amino acids. The CDR3 sequence: CASSYRGREQPQHF. CDR3 nucleotides: TGTGCCAGCAGTTACAGGGGGCGGGAGCAGCCCCAGCATTTT.